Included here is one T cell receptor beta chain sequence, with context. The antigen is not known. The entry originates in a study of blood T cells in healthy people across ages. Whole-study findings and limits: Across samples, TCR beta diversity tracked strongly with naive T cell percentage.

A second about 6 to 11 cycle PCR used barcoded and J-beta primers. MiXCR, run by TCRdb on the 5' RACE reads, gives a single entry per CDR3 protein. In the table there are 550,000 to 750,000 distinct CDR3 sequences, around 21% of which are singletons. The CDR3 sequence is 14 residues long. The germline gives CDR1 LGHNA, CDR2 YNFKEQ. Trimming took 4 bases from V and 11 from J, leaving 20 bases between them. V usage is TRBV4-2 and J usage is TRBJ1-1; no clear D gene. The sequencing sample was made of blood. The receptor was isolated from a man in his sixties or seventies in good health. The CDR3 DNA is TGTGCCAGCAGCCGGGAGAGATTTGAGGGTTCGGCTTTCTTT. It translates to CASSRERFEGSAFF.